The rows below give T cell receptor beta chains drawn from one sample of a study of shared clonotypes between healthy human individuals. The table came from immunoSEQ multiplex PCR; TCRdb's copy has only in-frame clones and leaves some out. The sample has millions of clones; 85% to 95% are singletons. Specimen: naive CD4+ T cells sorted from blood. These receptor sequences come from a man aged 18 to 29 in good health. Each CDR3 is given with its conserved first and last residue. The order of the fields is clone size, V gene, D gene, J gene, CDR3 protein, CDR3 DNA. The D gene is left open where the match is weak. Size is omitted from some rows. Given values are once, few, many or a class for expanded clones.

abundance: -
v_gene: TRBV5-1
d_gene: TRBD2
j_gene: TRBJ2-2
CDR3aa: CASSYRRQEAGGPPAGELFF
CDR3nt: TGCGCCAGCAGTTACCGTAGACAGGAAGCGGGAGGCCCACCAGCCGGGGAGCTGTTTTTT

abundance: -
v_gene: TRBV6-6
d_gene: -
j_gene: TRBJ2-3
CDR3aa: CASGGAATDTQYF
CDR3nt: TGTGCCAGCGGCGGGGCCGCCACAGATACGCAGTATTTT

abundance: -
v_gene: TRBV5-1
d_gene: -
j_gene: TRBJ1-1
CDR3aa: CASSPTWMNTEAFF
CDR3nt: TGCGCCAGCAGCCCTACATGGATGAACACTGAAGCTTTCTTT

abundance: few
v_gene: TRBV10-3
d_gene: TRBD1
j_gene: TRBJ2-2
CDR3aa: CAISPGQGYTGELFF
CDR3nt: TGTGCCATCAGTCCGGGACAGGGGTACACCGGGGAGCTGTTTTTT

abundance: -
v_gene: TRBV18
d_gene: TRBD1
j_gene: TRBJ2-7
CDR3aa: CASSPPGDRAREQYF
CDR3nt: TGTGCCAGCTCACCACCGGGGGACAGGGCGCGGGAGCAGTACTTC

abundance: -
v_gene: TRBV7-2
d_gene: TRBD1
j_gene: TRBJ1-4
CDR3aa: CASSSADRGNEKLFF
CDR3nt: TGTGCCAGCAGCTCCGCGGACAGGGGTAATGAAAAACTGTTTTTT

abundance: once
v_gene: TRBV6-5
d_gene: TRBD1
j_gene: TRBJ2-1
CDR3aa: CASRSEGASYNEQFF
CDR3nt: TGTGCCAGCAGATCCGAGGGGGCCTCCTACAATGAGCAGTTCTTC

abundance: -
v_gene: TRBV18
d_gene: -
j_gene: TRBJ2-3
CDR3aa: CASSPSEHTDTQYF
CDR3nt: TGTGCCAGCTCACCTTCTGAACACACAGATACGCAGTATTTT

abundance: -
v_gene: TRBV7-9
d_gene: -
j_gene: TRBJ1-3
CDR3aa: CASSLDWTSVGNTIYF
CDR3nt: TGTGCCAGCAGCTTAGATTGGACAAGCGTTGGAAACACCATATATTTT

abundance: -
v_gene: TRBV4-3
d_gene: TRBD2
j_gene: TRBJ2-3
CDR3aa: CASSQTSGRGTDTQYF
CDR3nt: TGCGCCAGCAGCCAGACCAGCGGGAGAGGGACCGATACGCAGTATTTT

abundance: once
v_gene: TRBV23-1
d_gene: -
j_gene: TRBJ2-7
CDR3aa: CASSQSMRCGLCEQYF
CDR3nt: TGCGCCAGCAGTCAATCGATGCGGTGTGGGCTCTGCGAGCAGTACTTC

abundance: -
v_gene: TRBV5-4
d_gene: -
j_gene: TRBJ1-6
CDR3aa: CASRYAGTSYNSPLHF
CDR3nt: TGTGCCAGCAGATATGCCGGAACCAGCTATAATTCACCCCTCCACTTT

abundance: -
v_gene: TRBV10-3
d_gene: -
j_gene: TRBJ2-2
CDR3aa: CAIRGIGSTGELFF
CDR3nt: TGTGCCATCCGCGGCATCGGGAGCACCGGGGAGCTGTTTTTT

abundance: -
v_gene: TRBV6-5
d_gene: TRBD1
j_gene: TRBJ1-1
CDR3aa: CASSYSFGEGASEAFF
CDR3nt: TGTGCCAGCAGTTACTCGTTTGGGGAGGGGGCGTCTGAAGCTTTCTTT

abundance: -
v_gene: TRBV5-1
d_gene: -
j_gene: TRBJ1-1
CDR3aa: CASSQPQGNLNTEAFF
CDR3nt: TGCGCCAGCTCCCAACCCCAGGGAAACCTGAACACTGAAGCTTTCTTT

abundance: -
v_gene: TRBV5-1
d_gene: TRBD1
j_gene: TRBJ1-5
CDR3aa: CASSWGRDRGYSNQPQHF
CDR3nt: TGCGCCAGCAGCTGGGGCCGGGACAGGGGATATAGCAATCAGCCCCAGCATTTT

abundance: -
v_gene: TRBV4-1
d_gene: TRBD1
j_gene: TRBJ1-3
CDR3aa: CASSQVTGQVAGNTIYF
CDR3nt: TGCGCCAGCAGCCAAGTAACGGGACAGGTAGCCGGAAACACCATATATTTT

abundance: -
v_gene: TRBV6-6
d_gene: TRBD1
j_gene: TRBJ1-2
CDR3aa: CASSWGQGSYGYTF
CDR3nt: TGTGCCAGCAGTTGGGGACAGGGATCTTATGGCTACACCTTC

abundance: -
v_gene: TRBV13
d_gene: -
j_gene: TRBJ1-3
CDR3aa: CASSPRRQKRNTIYF
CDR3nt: TGTGCCAGCAGCCCTCGGAGGCAAAAGAGAAACACCATATATTTT

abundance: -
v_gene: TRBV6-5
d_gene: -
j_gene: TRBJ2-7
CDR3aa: CASKMSGAKSYEQYF
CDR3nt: TGTGCCAGCAAAATGTCGGGGGCAAAGTCCTACGAGCAGTACTTC

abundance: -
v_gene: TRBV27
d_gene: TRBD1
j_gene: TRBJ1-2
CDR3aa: CASSLLTGGAGSYGYTF
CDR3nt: TGTGCCAGCAGTTTATTGACAGGGGGCGCAGGTAGCTATGGCTACACCTTC

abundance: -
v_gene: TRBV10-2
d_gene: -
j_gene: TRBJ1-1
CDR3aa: CASREQGLGAFF
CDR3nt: TGCGCCAGCAGGGAGCAGGGTCTGGGAGCTTTCTTT

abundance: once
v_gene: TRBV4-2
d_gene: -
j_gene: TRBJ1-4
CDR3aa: CASSQDRGNEKLFF
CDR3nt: TGTGCCAGCAGCCAAGATCGGGGTAATGAAAAACTGTTTTTT

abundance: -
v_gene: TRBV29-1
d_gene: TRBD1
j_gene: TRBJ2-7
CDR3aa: CSVVRTGINEQYF
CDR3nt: TGCAGCGTTGTGCGGACAGGGATTAACGAGCAGTACTTC